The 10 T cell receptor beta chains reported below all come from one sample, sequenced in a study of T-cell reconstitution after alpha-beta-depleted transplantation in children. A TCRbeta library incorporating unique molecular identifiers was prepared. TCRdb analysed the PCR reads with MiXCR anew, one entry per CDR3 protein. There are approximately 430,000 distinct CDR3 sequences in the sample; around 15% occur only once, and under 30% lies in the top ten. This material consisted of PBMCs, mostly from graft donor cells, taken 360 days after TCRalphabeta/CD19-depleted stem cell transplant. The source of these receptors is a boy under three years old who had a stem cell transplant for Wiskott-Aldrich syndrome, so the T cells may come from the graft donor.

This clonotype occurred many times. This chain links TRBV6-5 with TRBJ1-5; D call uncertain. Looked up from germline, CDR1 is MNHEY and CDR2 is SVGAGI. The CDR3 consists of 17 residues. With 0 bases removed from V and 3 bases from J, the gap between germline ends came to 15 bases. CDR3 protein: CASSYSRRISSNQPQHF. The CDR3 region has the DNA TGTGCCAGCAGTTACTCGCGACGGATCTCTTCCAATCAGCCCCAGCATTTT.

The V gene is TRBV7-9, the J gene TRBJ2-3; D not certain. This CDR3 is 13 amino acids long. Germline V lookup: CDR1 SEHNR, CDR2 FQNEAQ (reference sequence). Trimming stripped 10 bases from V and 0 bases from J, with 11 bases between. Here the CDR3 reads CAIVLTSTDTQYF. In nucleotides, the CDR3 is TGTGCCATCGTCCTCACAAGCACAGATACGCAGTATTTT.

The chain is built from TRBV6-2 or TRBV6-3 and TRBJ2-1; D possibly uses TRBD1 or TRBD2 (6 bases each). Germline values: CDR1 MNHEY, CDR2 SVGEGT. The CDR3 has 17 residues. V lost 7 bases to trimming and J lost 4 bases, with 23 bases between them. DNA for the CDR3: TGTGCCAGCAACAGGGCGCGAGAACTAGCAGCTTACAATGAGCAGTTCTTC. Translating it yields CASNRARELAAYNEQFF.

DNA for the CDR3: TGTGCCAGCAGCGTACCTCTGGGACAGGGGAACACAGATACGCAGTATTTT. Protein sequence: CASSVPLGQGNTDTQYF. V usage is TRBV9 and J usage is TRBJ2-3, with TRBD1 identical over 10 bases. J gave up 2 bases and V 1 base, and 7 bases lay outside the gene matches. CDR1 and CDR2 from the germline V gene are SGDLS and YYNGEE. The CDR3 is 17 residues long.

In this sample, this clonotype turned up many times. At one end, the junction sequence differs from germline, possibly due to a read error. The CDR3 here is CASSPGQGSYEQYF. The CDR3 DNA is TGTGCCAGCAGCCCTGGACAGGGATCCTACGAGCAGTACTTC. V is TRBV5-1 and J is TRBJ2-7; TRBD1 matches at 8 bases. The CDR3 extends over 14 amino acids. In germline, CDR1 is SGHRS, CDR2 YFSETQ.

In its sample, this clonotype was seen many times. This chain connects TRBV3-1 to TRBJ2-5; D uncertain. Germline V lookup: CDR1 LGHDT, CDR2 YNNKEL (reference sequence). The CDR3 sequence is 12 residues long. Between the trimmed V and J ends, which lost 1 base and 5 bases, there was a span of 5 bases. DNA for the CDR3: TGTGCCAGCAGCCAAGTGGGGGAGACCCAGTACTTC. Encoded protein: CASSQVGETQYF.

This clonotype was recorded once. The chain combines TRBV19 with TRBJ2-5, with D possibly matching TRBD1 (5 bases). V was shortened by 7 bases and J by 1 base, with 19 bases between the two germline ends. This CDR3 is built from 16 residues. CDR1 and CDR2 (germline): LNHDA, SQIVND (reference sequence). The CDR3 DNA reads TGTGCCAGTACCGCAGGGCAACTCCCTTTCCAAGAGACCCAGTACTTC. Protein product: CASTAGQLPFQETQYF.

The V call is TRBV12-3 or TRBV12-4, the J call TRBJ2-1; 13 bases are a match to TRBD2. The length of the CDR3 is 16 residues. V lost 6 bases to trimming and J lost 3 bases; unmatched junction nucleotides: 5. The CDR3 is CASRGLAGALYNEQFF. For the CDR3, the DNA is TGTGCCAGCAGAGGACTAGCGGGAGCGCTCTACAATGAGCAGTTCTTC.

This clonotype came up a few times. The DNA of the CDR3 is TGTGCCAGCAGGTCTAGCGGGTTGGGCCCCGATACGCAGTATTTT. It encodes CASRSSGLGPDTQYF. The chain carries TRBV7-9 and TRBJ2-3; TRBD2 matches at 8 bases. V dropped 6 bases and J dropped 6; count of bases not matched to a gene: 11. CDR3 length: 15 amino acids. Germline CDR1 is SEHNR and CDR2 is FQNEAQ (reference sequence).

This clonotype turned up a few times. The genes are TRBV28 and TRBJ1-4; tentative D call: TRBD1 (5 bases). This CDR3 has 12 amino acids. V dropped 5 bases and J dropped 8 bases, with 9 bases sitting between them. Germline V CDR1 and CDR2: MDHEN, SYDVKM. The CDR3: CASSLTVEKLFF. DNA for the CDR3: TGTGCCAGCAGTCTGACAGTAGAAAAACTGTTTTTT.